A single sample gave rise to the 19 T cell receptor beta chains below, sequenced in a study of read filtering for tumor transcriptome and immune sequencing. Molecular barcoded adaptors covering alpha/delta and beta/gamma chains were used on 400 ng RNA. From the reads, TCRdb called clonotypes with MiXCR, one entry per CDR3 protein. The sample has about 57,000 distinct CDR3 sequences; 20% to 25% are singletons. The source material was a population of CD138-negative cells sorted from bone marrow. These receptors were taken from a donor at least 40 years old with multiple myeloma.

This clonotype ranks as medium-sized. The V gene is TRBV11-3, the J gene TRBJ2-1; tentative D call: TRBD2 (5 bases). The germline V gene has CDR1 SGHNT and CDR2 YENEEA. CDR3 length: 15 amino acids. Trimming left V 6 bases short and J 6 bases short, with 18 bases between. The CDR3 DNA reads TGTGCCAGCAGACCGATAACTAGGGTCGGCAATGAGCAGTTCTTC. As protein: CASRPITRVGNEQFF.

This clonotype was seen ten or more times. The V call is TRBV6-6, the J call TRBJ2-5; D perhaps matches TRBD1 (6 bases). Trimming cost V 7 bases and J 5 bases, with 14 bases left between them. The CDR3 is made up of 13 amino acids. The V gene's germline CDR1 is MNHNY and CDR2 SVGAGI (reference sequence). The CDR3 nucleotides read TGTGCCAGCACCCGCGGACAGCGTGAGACCCAGTACTTC. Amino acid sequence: CASTRGQRETQYF.

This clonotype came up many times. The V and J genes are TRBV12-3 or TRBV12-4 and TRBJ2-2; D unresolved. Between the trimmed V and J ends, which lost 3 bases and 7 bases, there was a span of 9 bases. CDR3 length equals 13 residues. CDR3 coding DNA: TGTGCCAGCAGTTTGATGCAAGACGGGGAGCTGTTTTTT. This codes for CASSLMQDGELFF.

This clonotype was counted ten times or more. CDR3 DNA sequence: TGTGCCAGCTCACCTGAAGTGGACACTGAAGCTTTCTTT. As protein: CASSPEVDTEAFF. The V call is TRBV18, the J call TRBJ1-1; D is uncertain. From germline, CDR1 is KGHSH and CDR2 LQKENI. Trimming removed 3 bases from V and 3 bases from J, with 8 bases in between. This CDR3 has 13 residues.

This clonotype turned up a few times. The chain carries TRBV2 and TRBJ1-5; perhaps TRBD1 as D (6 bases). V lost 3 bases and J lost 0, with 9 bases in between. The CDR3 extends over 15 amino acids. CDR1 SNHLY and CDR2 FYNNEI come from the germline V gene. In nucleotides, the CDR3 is TGTGCCAGCAGTGATGGCAGGGGTAGCAATCAGCCCCAGCATTTT. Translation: CASSDGRGSNQPQHF.

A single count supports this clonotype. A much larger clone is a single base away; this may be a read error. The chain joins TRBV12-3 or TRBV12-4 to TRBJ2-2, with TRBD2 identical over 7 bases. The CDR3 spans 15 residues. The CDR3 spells CVSSYGGGNTGELFF. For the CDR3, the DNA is TGTGTCAGCAGTTACGGCGGGGGGAACACCGGGGAGCTGTTTTTT.

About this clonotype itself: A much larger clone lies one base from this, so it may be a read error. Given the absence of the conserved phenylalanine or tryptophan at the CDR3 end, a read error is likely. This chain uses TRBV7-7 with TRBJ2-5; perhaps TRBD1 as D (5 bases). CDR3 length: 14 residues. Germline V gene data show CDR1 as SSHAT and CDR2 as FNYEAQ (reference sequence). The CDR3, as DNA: TGTGCTAGCAGCTTGTCAGGGTCGGGAGAGACCCAGTACTCC. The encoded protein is CASSLSGSGETQYS.

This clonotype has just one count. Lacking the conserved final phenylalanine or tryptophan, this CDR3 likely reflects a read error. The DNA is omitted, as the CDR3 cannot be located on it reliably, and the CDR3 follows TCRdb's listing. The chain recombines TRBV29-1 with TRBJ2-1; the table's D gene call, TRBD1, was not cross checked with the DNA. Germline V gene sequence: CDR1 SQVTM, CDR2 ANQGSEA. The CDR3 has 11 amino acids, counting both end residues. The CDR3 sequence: CSGDRDNERFL.

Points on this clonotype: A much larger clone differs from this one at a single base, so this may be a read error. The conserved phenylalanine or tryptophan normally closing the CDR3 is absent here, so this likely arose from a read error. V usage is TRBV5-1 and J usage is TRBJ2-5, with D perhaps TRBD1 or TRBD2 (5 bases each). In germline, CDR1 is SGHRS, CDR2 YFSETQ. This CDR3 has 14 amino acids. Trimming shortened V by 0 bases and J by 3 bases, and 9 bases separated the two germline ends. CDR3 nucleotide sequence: TGCGCCAGCAGCTTGGATATGGGGGAAGAGACCCAGTACCTC. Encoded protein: CASSLDMGEETQYL.

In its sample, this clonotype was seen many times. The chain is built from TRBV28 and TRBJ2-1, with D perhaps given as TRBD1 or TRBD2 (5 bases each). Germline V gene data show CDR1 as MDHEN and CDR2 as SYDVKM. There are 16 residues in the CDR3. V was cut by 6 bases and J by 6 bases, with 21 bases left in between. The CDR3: CASSSPVIRGLNEQFF. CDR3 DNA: TGTGCCAGCAGCTCTCCCGTAATCCGGGGCCTCAATGAGCAGTTCTTC.

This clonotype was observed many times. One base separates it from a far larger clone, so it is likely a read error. DNA for the CDR3: TGTGTCAGCAGCCGCTGGGACAGGGGTAATGAGCAGTTCTTC. Protein: CVSSRWDRGNEQFF. V and J are TRBV12-3 or TRBV12-4 and TRBJ2-1, with 10 positions matching TRBD1. The CDR3 has 14 residues.

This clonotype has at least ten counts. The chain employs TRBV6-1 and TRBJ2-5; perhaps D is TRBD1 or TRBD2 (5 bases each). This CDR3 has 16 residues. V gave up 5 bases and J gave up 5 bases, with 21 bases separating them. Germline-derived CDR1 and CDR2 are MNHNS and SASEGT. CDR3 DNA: TGTGCCAGCAGTTTATCGAGGGACCCCGGTTTGGAGACCCAGTACTTC. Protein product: CASSLSRDPGLETQYF.

The CDR3 protein is CASSPLVSGANVLTF. CDR3 in DNA: TGTGCCAGCAGCCCGCTTGTCTCTGGGGCCAACGTCCTGACTTTC. The rearrangement uses TRBV7-3 and TRBJ2-6, with D unresolved. Germline assignment: CDR1 SGHTA and CDR2 FQGTGA. The CDR3 contains 15 residues. Between the trimmed V and J ends, which lost 5 bases and 0 bases, there was a span of 8 bases.

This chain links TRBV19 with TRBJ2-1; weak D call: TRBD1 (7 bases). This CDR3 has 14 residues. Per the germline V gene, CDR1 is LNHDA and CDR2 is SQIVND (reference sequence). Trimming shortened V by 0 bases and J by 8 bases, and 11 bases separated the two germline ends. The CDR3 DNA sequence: TGTGCCAGTAGTATAGACAGGGGGGTCGATGAGCAGTTCTTC. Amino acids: CASSIDRGVDEQFF.

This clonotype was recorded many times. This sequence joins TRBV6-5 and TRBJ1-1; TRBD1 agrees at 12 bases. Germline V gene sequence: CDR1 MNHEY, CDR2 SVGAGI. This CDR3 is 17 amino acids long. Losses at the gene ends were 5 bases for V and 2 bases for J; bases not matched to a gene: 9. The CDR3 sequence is CASSKTGTGGGNTEAFF. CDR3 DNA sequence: TGTGCCAGCAGTAAGACCGGGACAGGGGGCGGAAACACTGAAGCTTTCTTT.

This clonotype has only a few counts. The CDR3 reads CASTASGSVDEQFF. The CDR3, as DNA: TGTGCCAGCACGGCTAGCGGGAGCGTCGATGAGCAGTTCTTC. The rearrangement joins TRBV18 to TRBJ2-1; 10 bases are a match to TRBD2. Germline V lookup: CDR1 KGHSH, CDR2 LQKENI. The CDR3 runs to 14 residues. J gave up 8 bases and V 8 bases, and 9 bases lay outside the gene matches.

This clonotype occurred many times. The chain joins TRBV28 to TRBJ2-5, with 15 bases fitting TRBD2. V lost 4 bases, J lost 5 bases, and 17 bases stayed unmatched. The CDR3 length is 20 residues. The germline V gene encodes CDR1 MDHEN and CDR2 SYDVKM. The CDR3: CASSSILHGLAGGWGETQYF. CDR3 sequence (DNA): TGTGCCAGCAGTTCCATACTCCACGGACTAGCGGGAGGGTGGGGGGAGACCCAGTACTTC.

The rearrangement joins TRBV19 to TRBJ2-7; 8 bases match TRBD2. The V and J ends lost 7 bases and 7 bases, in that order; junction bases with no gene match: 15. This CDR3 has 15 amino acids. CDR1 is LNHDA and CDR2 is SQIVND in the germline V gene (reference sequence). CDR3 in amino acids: CASTPRAGGLGEQYF. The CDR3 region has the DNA TGTGCCAGTACCCCCCGGGCGGGAGGACTAGGTGAGCAGTACTTC.

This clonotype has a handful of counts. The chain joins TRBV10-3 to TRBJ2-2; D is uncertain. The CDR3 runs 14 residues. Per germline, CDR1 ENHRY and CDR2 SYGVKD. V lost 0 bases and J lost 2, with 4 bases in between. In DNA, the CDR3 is TGTGCCATCAGTGAGTCCACTAACACCGGGGAGCTGTTTTTT. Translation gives CAISESTNTGELFF.